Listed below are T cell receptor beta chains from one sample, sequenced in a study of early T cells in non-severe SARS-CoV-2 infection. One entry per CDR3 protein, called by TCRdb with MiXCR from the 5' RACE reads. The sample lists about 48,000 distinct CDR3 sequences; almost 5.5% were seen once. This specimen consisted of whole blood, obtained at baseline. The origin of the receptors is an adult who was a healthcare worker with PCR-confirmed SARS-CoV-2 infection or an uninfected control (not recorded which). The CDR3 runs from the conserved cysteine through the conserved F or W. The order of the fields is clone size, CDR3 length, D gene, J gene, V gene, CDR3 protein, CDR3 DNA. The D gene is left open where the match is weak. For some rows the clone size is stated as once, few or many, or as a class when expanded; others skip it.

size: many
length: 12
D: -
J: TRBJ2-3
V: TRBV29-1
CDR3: CSFRAYTDTQYF
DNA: TGCAGCTTCAGGGCATACACAGATACGCAGTATTTT

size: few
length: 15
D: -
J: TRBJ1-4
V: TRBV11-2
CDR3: CASSFWDAEDEKLFF
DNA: TGTGCCAGCAGCTTCTGGGACGCCGAGGATGAAAAACTGTTTTTT

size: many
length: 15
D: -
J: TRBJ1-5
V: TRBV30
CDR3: CAWGGRRGVNQPQHF
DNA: TGTGCCTGGGGAGGACGGCGGGGGGTCAATCAGCCCCAGCATTTT

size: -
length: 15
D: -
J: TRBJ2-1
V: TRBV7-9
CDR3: CASTQGGQPYNEQFF
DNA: TGTGCCAGCACCCAAGGTGGGCAGCCCTACAATGAGCAGTTCTTC

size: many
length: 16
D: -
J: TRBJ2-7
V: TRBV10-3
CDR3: CAISESEGHRYYEQYF
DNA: TGTGCCATCAGTGAGTCCGAGGGACATAGATACTACGAGCAGTACTTC

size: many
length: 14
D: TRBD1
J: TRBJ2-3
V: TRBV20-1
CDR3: CSVLDRASTDTQYF
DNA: TGCAGTGTCCTGGACAGGGCTAGCACAGATACGCAGTATTTT

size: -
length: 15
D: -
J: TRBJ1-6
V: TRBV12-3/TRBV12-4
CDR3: CASSSLSSYNSPLHF
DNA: TGTGCCAGCAGTTCCCTGAGCTCCTATAATTCACCCCTCCACTTT

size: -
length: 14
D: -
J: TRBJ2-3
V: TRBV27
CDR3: CASFPSWAADTQYF
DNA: TGTGCCAGCTTCCCCTCCTGGGCTGCCGATACGCAGTATTTT

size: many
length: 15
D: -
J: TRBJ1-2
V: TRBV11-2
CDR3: CASSLRTVANYGYTF
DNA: TGTGCCAGCAGCCTCCGGACAGTAGCTAACTATGGCTACACCTTC

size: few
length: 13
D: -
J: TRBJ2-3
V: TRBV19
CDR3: CASSISQSDTQYF
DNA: TGTGCCAGTAGTATAAGTCAGTCCGATACGCAGTATTTT

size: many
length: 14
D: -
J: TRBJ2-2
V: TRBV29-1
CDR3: CSVGRQSHTGELFF
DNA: TGCAGCGTTGGACGACAGTCTCACACCGGGGAGCTGTTTTTT

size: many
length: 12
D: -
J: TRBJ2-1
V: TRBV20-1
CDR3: CSVALSYNEQFF
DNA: TGCAGTGTAGCCCTCTCCTACAATGAGCAGTTCTTC

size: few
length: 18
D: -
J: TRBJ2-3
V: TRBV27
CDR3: CASSLLTPTPLNTDTQYF
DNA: TGTGCCAGCAGTCTGTTAACCCCGACACCACTAAACACAGATACGCAGTATTTT

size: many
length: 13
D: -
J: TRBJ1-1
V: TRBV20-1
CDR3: CSASDGSNTEAFF
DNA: TGCAGTGCCTCGGACGGGTCGAACACTGAAGCTTTCTTT

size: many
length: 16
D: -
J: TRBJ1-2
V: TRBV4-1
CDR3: CASRQALPGPKGGYTF
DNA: TGCGCCAGCAGGCAGGCCCTGCCGGGGCCGAAAGGCGGCTACACCTTC

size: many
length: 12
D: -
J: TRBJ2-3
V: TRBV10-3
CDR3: CAIRESTDTQYF
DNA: TGTGCCATACGGGAGTCGACAGATACGCAGTATTTT

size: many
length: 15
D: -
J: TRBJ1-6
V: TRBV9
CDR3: CASSVAPDGNSPLHF
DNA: TGTGCCAGCAGCGTAGCCCCGGACGGAAATTCACCCCTCCACTTT

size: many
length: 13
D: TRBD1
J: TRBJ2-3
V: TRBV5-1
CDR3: CASSGQGLDTQYF
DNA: TGCGCCAGCTCGGGACAGGGATTAGATACGCAGTATTTT

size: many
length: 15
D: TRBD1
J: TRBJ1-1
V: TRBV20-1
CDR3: CSAREGQGAIREAFF
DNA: TGCAGTGCTAGAGAAGGACAGGGGGCGATACGTGAAGCTTTCTTT

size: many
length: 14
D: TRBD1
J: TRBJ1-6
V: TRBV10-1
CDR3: CASSRDRANSPLHF
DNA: TGCGCCAGTTCCCGGGACAGGGCCAATTCACCCCTCCACTTT

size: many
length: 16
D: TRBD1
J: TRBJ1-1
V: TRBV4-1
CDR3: CASSQENRGSGTEAFF
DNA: TGCGCCAGCAGCCAAGAGAACAGGGGGTCGGGCACTGAAGCTTTCTTT

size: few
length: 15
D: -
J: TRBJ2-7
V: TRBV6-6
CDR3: CASSYSEGSSYEQYF
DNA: TGTGCCAGCAGTTACTCGGAGGGTAGCTCCTACGAGCAGTACTTC

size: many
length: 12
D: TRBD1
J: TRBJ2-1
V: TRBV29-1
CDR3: CSVVTGVNEQFF
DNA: TGCAGCGTTGTTACAGGGGTCAATGAGCAGTTCTTC

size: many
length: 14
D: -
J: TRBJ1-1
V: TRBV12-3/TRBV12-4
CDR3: CASRGDNLNTEAFF
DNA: TGTGCCAGCAGGGGGGACAATCTGAACACTGAAGCTTTCTTT

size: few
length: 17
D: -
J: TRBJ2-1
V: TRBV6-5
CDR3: CASSYSPPAGIYNEQFF
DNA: TGTGCCAGCAGTTACTCCCCTCCGGCAGGGATCTACAATGAGCAGTTCTTC

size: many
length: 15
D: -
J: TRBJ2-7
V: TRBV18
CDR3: CASSPQSPVTGEQYF
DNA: TGTGCCAGCTCACCACAGAGCCCCGTCACGGGGGAGCAGTACTTC

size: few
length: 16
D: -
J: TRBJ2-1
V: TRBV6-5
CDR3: CASSYRGGATNNEQFF
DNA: TGTGCCAGCAGTTATAGGGGGGGGGCGACGAACAATGAGCAGTTCTTC

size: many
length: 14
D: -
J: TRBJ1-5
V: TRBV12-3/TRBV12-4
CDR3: CASSWTDSNQPQHF
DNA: TGTGCCAGCAGTTGGACCGATAGCAATCAGCCCCAGCATTTT

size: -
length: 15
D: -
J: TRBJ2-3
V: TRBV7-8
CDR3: CASSLGIPPEDTQYF
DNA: TGTGCCAGCAGCTTAGGGATTCCCCCGGAGGATACGCAGTATTTT

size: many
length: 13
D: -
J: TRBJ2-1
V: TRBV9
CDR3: CASSVEIRNEQFF
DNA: TGTGCCAGCAGCGTAGAGATACGCAATGAGCAGTTCTTC

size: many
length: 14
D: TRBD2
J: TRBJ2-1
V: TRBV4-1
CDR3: CASSQLTSGNEQFF
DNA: TGCGCCAGCAGCCAACTAACTAGCGGGAATGAGCAGTTCTTC

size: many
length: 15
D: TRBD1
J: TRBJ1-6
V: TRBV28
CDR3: CASRGGTGYNSPLHF
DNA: TGTGCCAGCAGGGGCGGGACAGGGTATAATTCACCCCTCCACTTT

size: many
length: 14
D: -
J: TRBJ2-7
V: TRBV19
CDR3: CASSIVGNSYEQYF
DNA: TGTGCCAGTAGTATAGTCGGCAATTCCTACGAGCAGTACTTC

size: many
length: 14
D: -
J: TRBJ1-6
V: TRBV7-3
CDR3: CASSSQGLGSPLHF
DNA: TGTGCCAGCAGCTCTCAGGGGTTGGGTTCACCCCTCCACTTT

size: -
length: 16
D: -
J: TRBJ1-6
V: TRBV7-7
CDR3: CASSVQGAQDNSPLHF
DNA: TGTGCTAGCAGCGTACAGGGTGCTCAAGATAATTCACCCCTCCACTTT

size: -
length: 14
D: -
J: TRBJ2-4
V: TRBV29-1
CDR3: CSVVPGVMGNIQYF
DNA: TGCAGCGTTGTACCGGGGGTCATGGGAAACATTCAGTACTTC

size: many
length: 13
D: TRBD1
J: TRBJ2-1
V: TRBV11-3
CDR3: CASSERTGSEQFF
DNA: TGTGCCAGCAGCGAGCGGACAGGGAGTGAGCAGTTCTTC

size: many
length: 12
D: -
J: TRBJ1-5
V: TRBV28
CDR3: CASWGSNQPQHF
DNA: TGTGCCAGTTGGGGGAGCAATCAGCCCCAGCATTTT

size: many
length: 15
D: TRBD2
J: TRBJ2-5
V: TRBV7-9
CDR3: CASSSTSGGQETQYF
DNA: TGTGCCAGCAGCTCGACTAGCGGGGGCCAAGAGACCCAGTACTTC

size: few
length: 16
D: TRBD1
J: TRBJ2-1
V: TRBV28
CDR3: CASSSSGTGGLDEQFF
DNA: TGTGCCAGCAGTTCCTCCGGGACAGGGGGCTTGGATGAGCAGTTCTTC

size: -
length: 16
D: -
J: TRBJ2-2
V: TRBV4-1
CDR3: CASSQGGVGGAGELFF
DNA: TGCGCCAGCAGCCAAGGCGGGGTCGGGGGCGCCGGGGAGCTGTTTTTT

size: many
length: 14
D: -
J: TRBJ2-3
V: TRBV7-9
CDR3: CASNRGLGIDTQYF
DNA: TGTGCCAGCAACCGTGGGCTAGGGATAGATACGCAGTATTTT

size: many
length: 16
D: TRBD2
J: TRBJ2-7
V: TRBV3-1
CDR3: CASSHGLAGVSYEQYF
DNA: TGTGCCAGCAGCCACGGACTAGCGGGAGTGTCCTACGAGCAGTACTTC

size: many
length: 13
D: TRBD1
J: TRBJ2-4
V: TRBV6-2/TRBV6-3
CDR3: CASRPGQGNIQYF
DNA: TGTGCCAGCAGACCGGGACAGGGAAACATTCAGTACTTC

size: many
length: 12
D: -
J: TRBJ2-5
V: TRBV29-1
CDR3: CSARRGPETQYF
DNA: TGCAGCGCTAGACGGGGCCCAGAGACCCAGTACTTC

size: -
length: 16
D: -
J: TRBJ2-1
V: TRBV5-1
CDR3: CASSLAVGSSYNEQFF
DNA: TGCGCCAGCAGCTTGGCTGTAGGGAGCTCCTACAATGAGCAGTTCTTC

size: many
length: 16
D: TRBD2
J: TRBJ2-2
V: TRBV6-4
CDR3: CASSDGLAGNTGELFF
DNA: TGTGCCAGCAGTGACGGGCTAGCGGGGAACACCGGGGAGCTGTTTTTT

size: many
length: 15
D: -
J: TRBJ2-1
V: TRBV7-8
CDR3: CASIPLGGLYNEQFF
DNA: TGTGCCAGCATTCCCCTAGGCGGACTTTACAATGAGCAGTTCTTC

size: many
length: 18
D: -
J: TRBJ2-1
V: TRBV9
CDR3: CASSPRISAYSSYNEQFF
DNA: TGTGCCAGCAGTCCCCGTATTAGCGCATATAGCTCCTACAATGAGCAGTTCTTC

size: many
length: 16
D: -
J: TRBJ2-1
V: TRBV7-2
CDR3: CASSLAGRTGYNEQFF
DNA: TGTGCCAGCAGCTTAGCTGGGAGGACTGGATACAATGAGCAGTTCTTC

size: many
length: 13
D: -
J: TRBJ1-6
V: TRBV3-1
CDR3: CASSQGLNSPLHF
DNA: TGTGCCAGCAGCCAAGGTTTAAATTCACCCCTCCACTTT